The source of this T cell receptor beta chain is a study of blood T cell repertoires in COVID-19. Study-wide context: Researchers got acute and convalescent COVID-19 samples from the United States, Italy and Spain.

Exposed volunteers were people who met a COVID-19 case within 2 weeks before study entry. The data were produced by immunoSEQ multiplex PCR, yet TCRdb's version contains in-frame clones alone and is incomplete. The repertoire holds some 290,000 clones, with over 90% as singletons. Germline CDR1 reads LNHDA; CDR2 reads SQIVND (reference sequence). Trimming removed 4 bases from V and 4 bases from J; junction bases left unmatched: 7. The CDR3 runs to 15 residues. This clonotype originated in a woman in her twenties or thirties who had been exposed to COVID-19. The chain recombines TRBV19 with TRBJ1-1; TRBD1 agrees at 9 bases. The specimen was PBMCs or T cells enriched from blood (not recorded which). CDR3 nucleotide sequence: TGTGCCAGTAGTAGAATGGGACAGGGCGGCACTGAAGCTTTCTTT. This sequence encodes CASSRMGQGGTEAFF.